Each of the 24 T cell receptor beta chains below was sequenced from the same sample in a study of blood T cell repertoires in COVID-19. Here immunoSEQ multiplex PCR was the method, and the copy in TCRdb shows in-frame clones only, minus some. The table lists 150,000 to 200,000 clones, around nine tenths of them singletons, with over 2% in the top ten. Source material: peripheral blood. These receptors all stem from a woman at least 80 years old with COVID-19, enrolled during active disease.

The CDR3 region has the DNA TGTGCCAGTAGCCCAGCGGGGTGGGCGGGAGGCTACGAGCAGTACTTC. It yields the protein CASSPAGWAGGYEQYF. The genes are TRBV19 and TRBJ2-7; 8 nucleotides agree with TRBD2. Germline assignment: CDR1 LNHDA and CDR2 SQIVND (reference sequence). Unmatched junction bases numbered 13, after V lost 6 bases and J lost 3 bases. This CDR3 region has 16 residues.

The chain uses TRBV24-1 and TRBJ2-7; 7 bases line up with TRBD1. This CDR3 spans 13 amino acids. The V gene's germline CDR1 is KGHDR and CDR2 SFDVKD. V lost 6 bases to trimming and J lost 3 bases; unmatched junction nucleotides: 4. The CDR3 here is CATSQRGLYEQYF. For the CDR3, the DNA is TGTGCCACCAGTCAAAGGGGGCTCTACGAGCAGTACTTC.

This rearrangement joins TRBV7-3 to TRBJ2-1, with D hard to call. The ends were cut back, 3 bases at V and 3 bases at J, with 6 bases in the middle. The CDR3 loop spans 13 amino acids. Germline V lookup: CDR1 SGHTA, CDR2 FQGTGA. The CDR3 reads CASSFDIYNEQFF. The DNA for the CDR3 is TGTGCCAGCAGCTTCGACATCTACAATGAGCAGTTCTTC.

The rearrangement links TRBV24-1 to TRBJ2-3, with TRBD2 identical over 11 bases. Unmatched junction bases numbered 9, after V lost 7 bases and J lost 1 base. Germline V CDR1 and CDR2: KGHDR, SFDVKD. The length of the CDR3 is 17 residues. The DNA for the CDR3 is TGTGCCACCAGCAGTACTCTAGCGGGAGGCCGCACAGATACGCAGTATTTT. It yields the protein CATSSTLAGGRTDTQYF.

V and J are TRBV6-2 or TRBV6-3 and TRBJ1-6; 7 nucleotides align to TRBD1. V was clipped by 4 bases and J by 7 bases; unmatched bases: 4. The CDR3 has 14 residues. Germline-derived CDR1 and CDR2 are MNHEY and SVGEGT. This chain's CDR3 is CASSSGTDNSPLHF. DNA for the CDR3: TGTGCCAGCAGTTCCGGGACAGACAATTCACCCCTCCACTTT.

This chain joins TRBV3-1 (or the pseudogene TRBV3-2) and TRBJ2-5, with 9 positions matching TRBD2. CDR1 and CDR2 from the germline V gene are LGHDT and YNNKEL (reference sequence). The CDR3 is 15 amino acids. V lost 6 bases, J lost 5 bases, and 10 bases stayed unmatched. The CDR3 protein is CASRTGLAGRETQYF. CDR3 bases: TGTGCCAGCAGGACTGGGCTAGCGGGACGCGAGACCCAGTACTTC.

The chain links TRBV7-3 to TRBJ2-1; 8 nucleotides match TRBD1. The CDR3 runs to 15 residues. Per germline, CDR1 SGHTA and CDR2 FQGTGA. V lost 2 bases, J lost 5 bases, and 5 bases stayed unmatched. CDR3 sequence reads: CASSLFGTGNNEQFF. The CDR3 DNA reads as TGTGCCAGCAGCTTATTCGGGACAGGTAACAATGAGCAGTTCTTC.

The chain couples TRBV9 to TRBJ2-5, with 9 bases lining up with TRBD2. Germline V CDR1 and CDR2: SGDLS, YYNGEE. This CDR3 is 16 amino acids long. The junction had 6 bases not matched to a gene; V was cut back by 1 base and J by 2 bases. As DNA, the CDR3 is TGTGCCAGCAGCGTATCAAGCGGGGGGCCTCAAGAGACCCAGTACTTC. Protein: CASSVSSGGPQETQYF.

The rearrangement links TRBV9 to TRBJ2-3; TRBD2 aligns across 7 bases. Looked up from germline, CDR1 is SGDLS and CDR2 is YYNGEE. The length of the CDR3 is 19 residues. V shed 4 bases, J shed 7 bases, and the junction held 24 bases outside the gene matches. The CDR3 DNA follows: TGTGCCAGCAGCCCGGACCCGGGGGGTTTCGAACCCGGATTTCATACGCAGTATTTT. It codes for CASSPDPGGFEPGFHTQYF.

V and J are TRBV18 and TRBJ2-5, with unresolved D. Germline CDR1 is KGHSH and CDR2 is LQKENI. This CDR3 has 13 residues. V was trimmed by 4 bases and J by 3 bases, leaving 9 bases between them. CDR3 in DNA: TGTGCCAGCTCACTATTACCGGAAGAGACCCAGTACTTC. Protein: CASSLLPEETQYF.

The V gene is TRBV7-2, the J gene TRBJ2-1; perhaps TRBD2 as D (6 bases). V dropped 1 base and J dropped 4 bases, with 14 bases sitting between them. Germline V gene lookup returns CDR1 SGHTA and CDR2 FQGNSA. The CDR3 is 16 residues long. As DNA, the CDR3 is TGTGCCAGCAGCTTAGTGGGTAGCGGAAGGTACAATGAGCAGTTCTTC. Translation gives CASSLVGSGRYNEQFF.

The rearrangement joins TRBV7-9 to TRBJ2-1; 8 bases line up with TRBD2. Germline V CDR1 and CDR2: SEHNR, FQNEAQ (reference sequence). This CDR3 contains 15 residues. V was pared by 5 bases and J by 0 bases, with 3 bases of the junction left unmatched. The CDR3: CASSDSGSSYNEQFF. CDR3 DNA: TGTGCCAGCAGCGACAGCGGGAGCTCCTACAATGAGCAGTTCTTC.

The V and J genes are TRBV25-1 and TRBJ2-7; 10 bases match TRBD2. V trimming: 8 bases; J trimming: 2 bases; junction bases outside the gene matches: 9. Germline V CDR1 and CDR2: MGHDK, SYGVNS. The CDR3 sequence is 15 residues long. The CDR3 region has the DNA TGTGCCAGCGGGGAGACTAGCGGGTACGCCTACGAGCAGTACTTC. Translated: CASGETSGYAYEQYF.

The rearrangement joins TRBV6-2 or TRBV6-3 to TRBJ2-7; D possibly corresponds to TRBD2 (6 bases). This CDR3 has 14 amino acids. V was cut by 5 bases and J by 3 bases, with 14 bases left in between. Germline V gene lookup returns CDR1 MNHEY and CDR2 SVGEGT. CDR3 nucleotide sequence: TGTGCCAGCAGTAGGTCGGGGGTAAGCTACGAGCAGTACTTC. This gives the protein CASSRSGVSYEQYF.

V usage is TRBV11-3 and J usage is TRBJ2-2, with D perhaps matching TRBD2 (6 bases). V lost 3 bases, J lost 3 bases, and 11 bases lay in between. This CDR3 has 15 residues. Germline CDR1 reads SGHNT; CDR2 reads YENEEA. The CDR3 loop is CASSLGGIYTGELFF. The CDR3 nucleotides are TGTGCCAGCAGCTTGGGCGGGATTTACACCGGGGAGCTGTTTTTT.

This sequence joins TRBV18 and TRBJ1-5, with 7 bases aligning to TRBD1. Germline V gene sequence: CDR1 KGHSH, CDR2 LQKENI. The CDR3 is 14 amino acids. The V gene end was trimmed by 4 bases and the J gene end by 2 bases; junction bases not matched to a gene: 2. The CDR3 sequence: CASSQGQRNQPQHF. CDR3 DNA: TGTGCCAGCTCACAGGGACAGCGCAATCAGCCCCAGCATTTT.

The CDR3 nucleotides read TGTGCCAGCAGCGTAGGGACTAACTCCTTCACAGATACGCAGTATTTT. This encodes CASSVGTNSFTDTQYF. The chain carries TRBV9 and TRBJ2-3; TRBD2 might be the D (6 bases). Germline values: CDR1 SGDLS, CDR2 YYNGEE. The germline V and J ends were trimmed by 0 bases and 2 bases, with 13 bases remaining between them. The CDR3 totals 16 residues.

This clone appeared a few times. The rearrangement joins TRBV4-1 to TRBJ2-3, with 7 nucleotides matching TRBD1. The CDR3 runs 15 residues. The ends lost 0 bases at V and 4 bases at J; junction bases unmatched: 4. Germline CDR1 reads MGHRA; CDR2 reads YSYEKL. The CDR3 sequence: CASSQDGTVADTQYF. The CDR3 DNA reads TGCGCCAGCAGCCAAGATGGGACAGTAGCAGATACGCAGTATTTT.

V is TRBV2 and J is TRBJ1-3; D not resolved. V lost 4 bases and J 0 bases, leaving 10 bases between the germline ends. The CDR3 contains 15 residues. CDR1 and CDR2 (germline): SNHLY, FYNNEI. The CDR3 region has the DNA TGTGCCAGCAGTGTGCAGGCTGTCTCTGGAAACACCATATATTTT. It translates to CASSVQAVSGNTIYF.

The genes are TRBV7-2 and TRBJ1-4; a possible D gene is TRBD1 (6 bases). CDR1 is SGHTA and CDR2 is FQGNSA in the germline V gene. The CDR3 has 13 amino acids. Trimming cost V 4 bases and J 7 bases, with 10 bases left between them. The CDR3 reads CASSYKGGEKLFF. CDR3 coding DNA: TGTGCCAGCAGCTACAAAGGGGGTGAAAAACTGTTTTTT.

V gene TRBV29-1 combines with J gene TRBJ2-5; 7 bases line up with TRBD1. CDR1 SQVTM and CDR2 ANQGSEA come from the germline V gene. The CDR3 contains 13 residues. The trim removed 4 bases at V and 1 base at J, leaving 3 bases unmatched. CDR3 sequence (DNA): TGCAGCGTTGCTGGGACAGCCCAAGAGACCCAGTACTTC. Amino acid sequence: CSVAGTAQETQYF.

The chain links TRBV7-6 to TRBJ2-3; a possible D gene is TRBD1 (6 bases). The V gene's germline CDR1 is SGHVS and CDR2 FNYEAQ. V lost 3 bases, J lost 0 bases, and 19 bases lay in between. The CDR3 extends over 18 amino acids. In DNA, the CDR3 is TGTGCCAGCAGCTTTATCCCCCCACAGGGCGGGAGCACAGATACGCAGTATTTT. This translates into CASSFIPPQGGSTDTQYF.

The chain is built from TRBV28 and TRBJ2-2, with 7 bases fitting TRBD2. J lost 6 bases, V lost 7 bases, and 17 bases had no gene match. Germline CDR1 MDHEN, CDR2 SYDVKM. The CDR3 consists of 17 residues. CDR3 residues: CASTQRGGGREAGELFF. CDR3 sequence (DNA): TGTGCCAGCACCCAACGGGGCGGCGGGAGAGAGGCCGGGGAGCTGTTTTTT.

The chain links TRBV19 to TRBJ1-5; 7 bases align to TRBD1. V gave up 4 bases and J gave up 1 base; unmatched junction bases: 10. There are 17 residues in the CDR3. Germline V CDR1 and CDR2: LNHDA, SQIVND (reference sequence). CDR3 nucleotides: TGTGCCAGTAGTACGCAACAAACAGGGGCAAGCAATCAGCCCCAGCATTTT. Translating it yields CASSTQQTGASNQPQHF.